Below are 25 T cell receptor beta chains sequenced from a single sample in a study of T-cell reconstitution after alpha-beta-depleted transplantation in children. It was with unique molecular identifiers that the TCRbeta library was prepared. TCRdb re-called the PCR reads with MiXCR, one entry per CDR3 protein. Among about 640,000 distinct CDR3 sequences listed, under 15% were seen once. This material consisted of PBMCs, mostly from graft donor cells, taken 360 days after TCRalphabeta/CD19-depleted stem cell transplant. The receptors shown here come from a male patient aged 10 to 17 who had a stem cell transplant for acute myeloid leukemia, so the T cells may come from the graft donor.

This clonotype was observed a handful of times. The chain carries TRBV12-3 or TRBV12-4 and TRBJ2-1; D assignment may be TRBD1 or TRBD2 (6 bases each). Trimming removed 10 bases at V and 9 bases at J, with 16 bases between. This CDR3 has 12 residues. CDR3 sequence (DNA): TGTGCCACCTTCCGGGGGCCAGGTGAGCAGTTCTTC. It encodes CATFRGPGEQFF.

The chain has TRBV7-9 and TRBJ2-7; 8 bases match TRBD2. Germline-derived CDR1 and CDR2 are SEHNR and FQNEAQ (reference sequence). The length of the CDR3 is 16 residues. Trimming removed 0 bases from V and 4 bases from J; junction bases left unmatched: 8. The CDR3: CASSLAGGGRRYEQYF. CDR3 sequence (DNA): TGTGCCAGCAGCTTAGCGGGCGGCGGGAGGAGGTACGAGCAGTACTTC.

The chain has TRBV27 and TRBJ2-1; TRBD2 agrees at 9 bases. Germline CDR1 reads MNHEY; CDR2 reads SMNVEV (reference sequence). The junction had 6 bases not matched to a gene; V was cut back by 0 bases and J by 3 bases. This CDR3 is 17 amino acids long. In DNA, the CDR3 is TGTGCCAGCAGTTTATCCGTACTAGCGGGTGTCTACAATGAGCAGTTCTTC. Its protein is CASSLSVLAGVYNEQFF.

The chain employs TRBV12-3 or TRBV12-4 and TRBJ2-1; the match to TRBD2 covers 10 bases. The V and J ends lost 7 bases and 5 bases, in that order; junction bases with no gene match: 5. The CDR3 totals 14 residues. The CDR3 here is CASIGTSVHNEQFF. CDR3 nucleotide sequence: TGTGCCAGCATTGGGACTAGCGTTCACAATGAGCAGTTCTTC.

The sample holds many counts of this clonotype. This chain joins TRBV12-3 or TRBV12-4 and TRBJ1-2, with D possibly matching TRBD1 (5 bases). The CDR3 loop spans 13 amino acids. The ends were cut back, 7 bases at V and 4 bases at J, with 13 bases in the middle. The CDR3 DNA is TGTGCCAGCAACCCGGGACTATCCTATGGCTACACCTTC. Residues: CASNPGLSYGYTF.

This rearrangement joins TRBV6-1 to TRBJ2-3, with D perhaps being TRBD1 or TRBD2 (5 bases each). The germline V and J ends were trimmed by 7 bases and 6 bases, with 20 bases remaining between them. Germline loops: CDR1 MNHNS, CDR2 SASEGT. This CDR3 is 15 amino acids long. The CDR3 region has the DNA TGTGCCAGCAACCCATCGTGGGGGAAAACCGATACGCAGTATTTT. Encoded protein: CASNPSWGKTDTQYF.

This clonotype occurred a few times. The chain employs TRBV20-1 and TRBJ2-3, with D possibly being TRBD1 or TRBD2 (5 bases each). The CDR3 runs to 15 residues. Germline lookup yields CDR1 DFQATT and CDR2 SNEGSKA (reference sequence). The V gene lost 3 bases and the J gene lost 0 bases, with 13 bases spanning the gap. The chain's CDR3 is CSASLGGASTDTQYF. In DNA, the CDR3 is TGCAGTGCTAGTCTTGGGGGAGCTAGCACAGATACGCAGTATTTT.

The chain couples TRBV5-1 to TRBJ2-7, with 13 bases that match TRBD2. This CDR3 is built from 15 residues. The germline CDR1 and CDR2 sequences are SGHRS and YFSETQ. Germline trimming cut 4 bases from V and 4 bases from J; bases unmatched to any gene: 5. The CDR3 DNA reads TGCGCCAGCAGCCGGGGACTAGCGGGAATTTACGAGCAGTACTTC. It yields the protein CASSRGLAGIYEQYF. The whole variable domain, remainder taken from reference TRBV5-1 and TRBJ2-7, is KAGVTQTPRYLIKTRGQQVTLSCSPISGHRSVSWYQQTPGQGLQFLFEYFSETQRNKGNFPGRFSGRQFSNSRSEMNVSTLELGDSALYLCASSRGLAGIYEQYFGPGTRLTVT.

Many counts were recorded for this clonotype. The genes are TRBV9 and TRBJ2-7, with a weak D call TRBD2 (6 bases). V dropped 0 bases and J dropped 2 bases, with 12 bases sitting between them. The CDR3 runs 15 residues. Germline V gene lookup returns CDR1 SGDLS and CDR2 YYNGEE. CDR3 sequence (DNA): TGTGCCAGCAGCGTAGGGGGGGAAACGACCTACGAGCAGTACTTC. Translation gives CASSVGGETTYEQYF.

This clonotype came up a few times. The chain has TRBV7-8 and TRBJ2-1, with 10 bases identical to TRBD2. Germline CDR1 SGHVS, CDR2 FQNEAQ. This CDR3 has 16 amino acids. After removal of 0 bases from V and 4 bases from J, the junction contained 3 bases not matched to a gene. The CDR3 sequence: CASSLARAGGYNEQFF. CDR3 DNA: TGTGCCAGCAGCTTAGCACGAGCGGGAGGGTACAATGAGCAGTTCTTC.

This clonotype occurred many times. The V call is TRBV12-5, the J call TRBJ2-2; the D is unclear. Germline V gene data show CDR1 as LGHNT and CDR2 as FRNRAP. Trimming shortened V by 4 bases and J by 5 bases, and 5 bases separated the two germline ends. This CDR3 comprises 12 residues. The CDR3 loop is CASGSYTGELFF. CDR3 coding DNA: TGTGCTAGTGGTTCATATACCGGGGAGCTGTTTTTT. Variable domain in full (rest from reference TRBV12-5 and TRBJ2-2): DARVTQTPRHKVTEMGQEVTMRCQPILGHNTVFWYRQTMMQGLELLAYFRNRAPLDDSGMPKDRFSAEMPDATLATLKIQPSEPRDSAVYFCASGSYTGELFFGEGSRLTVL.

This clonotype was observed a few times. The CDR3 loop is CASSDLTGGPVLWSGYTF. CDR3 bases: TGTGCCAGCAGCGACCTGACAGGGGGCCCTGTCCTTTGGAGTGGCTACACCTTC. This chain uses TRBV5-6 with TRBJ1-2, with 10 nucleotides matching TRBD1. The V gene end was trimmed by 4 bases and the J gene end by 7 bases; junction bases not matched to a gene: 19. The length of the CDR3 is 18 residues. CDR1 and CDR2 (germline): SGHDT, YYEEEE.

The chain couples TRBV6-1 to TRBJ2-7, with a possible D match to TRBD1 (6 bases). The germline gives CDR1 MNHNS, CDR2 SASEGT. Trimming pared 6 bases from V and 2 bases from J, leaving 17 bases between. This CDR3 is 15 amino acids long. The CDR3 is CASSRTGLQPYEQYF. The CDR3 DNA is TGTGCCAGCAGCCGAACAGGGTTACAGCCCTACGAGCAGTACTTC.

This clonotype was detected a few times. The J gene is TRBJ2-5, the V gene TRBV29-1, with D possibly matching TRBD2 (6 bases). The CDR3 is made up of 15 amino acids. Germline lookup yields CDR1 SQVTM and CDR2 ANQGSEA. V lost 5 bases to trimming and J lost 7 bases, with 23 bases between them. Here the CDR3 reads CSVPQRRRAGVTQYF. Written as DNA, the CDR3 is TGCAGCGTTCCCCAGCGTCGGAGGGCCGGCGTGACCCAGTACTTC.

This clonotype was recorded at least ten times. CDR3 sequence reads: CAWSGLVLTDTQYF. Here the CDR3 DNA reads TGTGCCTGGAGCGGGCTTGTACTCACAGATACGCAGTATTTT. The chain couples TRBV30 to TRBJ2-3; D gene ambiguous. Germline CDR1 GTSNPN, CDR2 SVGIG (reference sequence). This CDR3 has 14 amino acids. V dropped 3 bases and J dropped 2 bases, with 12 bases sitting between them.

This clonotype came up a few times. J is TRBJ1-2 and V is TRBV29-1, with 10 positions matching TRBD1. This CDR3 has 13 amino acids. With V trimmed by 6 bases and J by 4 bases, 5 bases remained unmatched. Per germline, CDR1 SQVTM and CDR2 ANQGSEA. The CDR3 sequence is CSVATGGRYGYTF. CDR3 DNA: TGCAGCGTCGCGACAGGGGGCCGCTATGGCTACACCTTC.

In this sample, this clonotype turned up a few times. The chain links TRBV28 to TRBJ2-7; no firm D call. Germline CDR1 and CDR2: MDHEN and SYDVKM. This CDR3 comprises 13 residues. Between the trimmed V and J ends, which lost 5 bases and 0 bases, there was a span of 8 bases. DNA of the CDR3: TGTGCCAGCAGTCGGAAGAGCTCCTACGAGCAGTACTTC. It specifies CASSRKSSYEQYF.

V is TRBV6-2 or TRBV6-3 and J is TRBJ2-1, with a tentative D call TRBD2 (5 bases). Trimming took off 6 bases at V and 0 bases at J, with 15 bases between the two ends. Germline V CDR1 and CDR2: MNHEY, SVGEGT. The CDR3 consists of 16 residues. CDR3 in DNA: TGTGCCAGCAGGTTTGTGGCGGGCAGCTCCTACAATGAGCAGTTCTTC. Amino acids: CASRFVAGSSYNEQFF.

The rearrangement links TRBV7-3 to TRBJ2-6; 9 nucleotides line up with TRBD2. The CDR3 covers 20 residues. The V gene's germline CDR1 is SGHTA and CDR2 FQGTGA. With V trimmed by 1 base and J by 0 bases, 10 bases remained unmatched. CDR3 loop: CASSLIHSGSGSSGANVLTF. CDR3 nucleotides: TGTGCCAGCAGCTTAATCCATAGCGGGAGTGGGAGCTCTGGGGCCAACGTCCTGACTTTC.

This clonotype has only a few counts. The V call is TRBV20-1, the J call TRBJ2-5; possible D gene TRBD2, 5 bases. V was trimmed by 0 bases and J by 5 bases, leaving 10 bases between them. CDR3 size: 13 residues. CDR1 is DFQATT and CDR2 is SNEGSKA in the germline V gene (reference sequence). The CDR3 DNA follows: TGCAGTGCTAGAGATCACCCGGGGGAGACCCAGTACTTC. Translation: CSARDHPGETQYF.

This clonotype was counted a few times. The chain employs TRBV7-9 and TRBJ2-5; 11 nucleotides match TRBD1. The CDR3 consists of 15 residues. J was trimmed by 2 bases and V by 5 bases; bases with no gene match: 4. Germline V gene data show CDR1 as SEHNR and CDR2 as FQNEAQ (reference sequence). Here the CDR3 DNA reads TGTGCCAGCAGCCGCTGGGACAGGGGGCAAGAGACCCAGTACTTC. Its protein product is CASSRWDRGQETQYF.

This clonotype has at least ten counts. The chain links TRBV6-5 to TRBJ1-1; TRBD1 is a possible D gene (6 bases). This CDR3 is 14 amino acids long. V was clipped by 4 bases and J by 1 base, with 10 bases between them. The V gene's germline CDR1 is MNHEY and CDR2 SVGAGI. CDR3 residues: CASSLRGQNTEAFF. The CDR3 DNA follows: TGTGCCAGCAGTTTGCGGGGGCAGAACACTGAAGCTTTCTTT.

The rearrangement uses TRBV7-8 and TRBJ2-2; the D gene is possibly TRBD1 (5 bases). The V gene lost 1 base and the J gene lost 1 base, with 13 bases spanning the gap. This CDR3 is 17 amino acids long. From germline, CDR1 is SGHVS and CDR2 FQNEAQ. CDR3 nucleotides: TGTGCCAGCAGCTTAGATAAAAGGGGCAAGAACACCGGGGAGCTGTTTTTT. Translating gives CASSLDKRGKNTGELFF.

This clonotype was counted many times. The chain couples TRBV5-1 to TRBJ2-7, with TRBD2 identical over 9 bases. CDR3 length: 15 amino acids. V lost 5 bases to trimming and J lost 0 bases; unmatched junction nucleotides: 6. Germline V CDR1 and CDR2: SGHRS, YFSETQ. CDR3 nucleotides: TGCGCCAGCAGAAGGCTAGCGGGAAACTCCTACGAGCAGTACTTC. It is translated as CASRRLAGNSYEQYF.

This clonotype was observed a few times. V usage is TRBV30 and J usage is TRBJ1-2; no firm D call. Per the germline V gene, CDR1 is GTSNPN and CDR2 is SVGIG (reference sequence). This CDR3 comprises 12 residues. V dropped 2 bases and J dropped 4 bases, with 8 bases sitting between them. CDR3 residues: CAWSPGFYGYTF. In DNA form, the CDR3 reads TGTGCCTGGAGTCCCGGTTTCTATGGCTACACCTTC. Full variable domain (remainder filled in from reference TRBV30 and TRBJ1-2): SQTIHQWPATLVQPVGSPLSLECTVEGTSNPNLYWYRQAAGRGLQLLFYSVGIGQISSEVPQNLSASRPQDRQFILSSKKLLLSDSGFYLCAWSPGFYGYTFGSGTRLTVV.